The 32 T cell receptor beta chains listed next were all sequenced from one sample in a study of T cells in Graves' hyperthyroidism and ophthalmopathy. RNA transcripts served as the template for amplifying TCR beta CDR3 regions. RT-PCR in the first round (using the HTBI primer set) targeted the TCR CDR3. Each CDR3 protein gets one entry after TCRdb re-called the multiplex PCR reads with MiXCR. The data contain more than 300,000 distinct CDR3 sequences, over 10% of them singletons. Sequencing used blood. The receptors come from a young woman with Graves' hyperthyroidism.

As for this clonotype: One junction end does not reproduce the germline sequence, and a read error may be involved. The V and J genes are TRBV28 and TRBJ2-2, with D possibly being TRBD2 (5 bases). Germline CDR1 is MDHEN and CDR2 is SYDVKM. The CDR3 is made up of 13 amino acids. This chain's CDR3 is CASSLGNTGELVF. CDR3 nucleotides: TGTGCCAGCAGTCTCGGGAACACCGGGGAGCTGGTTTTT.

CDR3 in amino acids: CASSEGSTPNQPQHF. CDR3 DNA: TGTGCCAGCAGTGAAGGTTCAACCCCTAATCAGCCCCAGCATTTT. V gene TRBV6-1 combines with J gene TRBJ1-5, with unresolved D. CDR1 and CDR2 (germline): MNHNS, SASEGT. V lost 1 base and J lost 4, with 11 bases in between. The CDR3 contains 15 residues.

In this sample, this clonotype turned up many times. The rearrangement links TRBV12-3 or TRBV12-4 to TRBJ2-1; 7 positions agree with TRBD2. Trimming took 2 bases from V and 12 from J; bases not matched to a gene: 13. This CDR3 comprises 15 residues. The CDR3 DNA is TGTGCCAGCAGTTTAAGTGGGGGGGATTTAAAGCGGCAGTTCTTC. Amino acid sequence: CASSLSGGDLKRQFF.

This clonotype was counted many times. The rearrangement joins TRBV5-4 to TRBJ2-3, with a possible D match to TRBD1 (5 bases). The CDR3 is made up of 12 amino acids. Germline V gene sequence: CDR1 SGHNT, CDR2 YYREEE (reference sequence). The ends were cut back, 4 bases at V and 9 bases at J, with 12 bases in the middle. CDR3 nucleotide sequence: TGTGCCAGCAGCCCCCAGGGTCAGACGCAGTATTTT. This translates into CASSPQGQTQYF.

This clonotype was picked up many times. Here the CDR3 DNA reads TGTGCCAGCAGACTCCCAAGGGGACTAGAGACCACAGATACGCAGTATTTT. Translated: CASRLPRGLETTDTQYF. V gene TRBV28 combines with J gene TRBJ2-3; 8 nucleotides match TRBD2. Unmatched junction bases numbered 13, after V lost 6 bases and J lost 2 bases. The CDR3 totals 17 residues. CDR1 is MDHEN and CDR2 is SYDVKM in the germline V gene.

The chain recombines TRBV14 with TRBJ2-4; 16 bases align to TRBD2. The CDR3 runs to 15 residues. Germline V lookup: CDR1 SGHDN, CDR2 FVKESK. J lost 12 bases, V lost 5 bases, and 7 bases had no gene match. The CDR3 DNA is TGTGCCAGCAGCTACGGGACTAGCGGGAGGGCCGCTCAGTACTTC. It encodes CASSYGTSGRAAQYF.

Written as DNA, the CDR3 is TGTGCCAGCAGTTTAAGGCTTAGGACCCCTCCCACTTACGAGCAGTACTTC. Its translation: CASSLRLRTPPTYEQYF. This chain connects TRBV28 to TRBJ2-7; no clear D. V was trimmed by 2 bases and J by 4 bases, leaving 21 bases between them. This CDR3 has 17 residues. The germline V gene encodes CDR1 MDHEN and CDR2 SYDVKM.

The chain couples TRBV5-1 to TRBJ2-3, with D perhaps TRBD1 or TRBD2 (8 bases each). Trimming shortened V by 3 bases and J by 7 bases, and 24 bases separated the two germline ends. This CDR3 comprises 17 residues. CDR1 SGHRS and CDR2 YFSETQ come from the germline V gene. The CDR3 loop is CASSYTGGGTSANTQYF. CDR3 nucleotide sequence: TGCGCCAGCAGCTACACAGGGGGGGGGACTAGTGCGAATACGCAGTATTTT.

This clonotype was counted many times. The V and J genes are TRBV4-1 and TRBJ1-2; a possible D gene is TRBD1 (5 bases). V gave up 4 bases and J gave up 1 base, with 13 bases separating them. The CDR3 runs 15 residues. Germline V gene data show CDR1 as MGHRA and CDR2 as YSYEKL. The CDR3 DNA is TGCGCCAGCAGCCCGGAGGGGTTCAGTAACTATGGCTACACCTTC. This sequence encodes CASSPEGFSNYGYTF.

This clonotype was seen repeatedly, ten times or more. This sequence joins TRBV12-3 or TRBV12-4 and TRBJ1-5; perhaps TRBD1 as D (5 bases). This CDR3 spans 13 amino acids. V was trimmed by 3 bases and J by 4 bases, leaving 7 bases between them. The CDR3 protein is CASSLGDNQPQHF. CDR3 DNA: TGTGCCAGCAGTTTGGGGGATAATCAGCCCCAGCATTTT.

This CDR3 reads CATSSPLPGYQETQYF. The CDR3, as DNA: TGTGCCACCAGCAGCCCGCTCCCCGGGTACCAAGAGACCCAGTACTTC. J is TRBJ2-5 and V is TRBV15, with unresolved D. CDR3 size: 16 residues. V was trimmed by 3 bases and J by 0 bases, leaving 14 bases between them. Per the germline V gene, CDR1 is LNHNV and CDR2 is YYDKDF (reference sequence).

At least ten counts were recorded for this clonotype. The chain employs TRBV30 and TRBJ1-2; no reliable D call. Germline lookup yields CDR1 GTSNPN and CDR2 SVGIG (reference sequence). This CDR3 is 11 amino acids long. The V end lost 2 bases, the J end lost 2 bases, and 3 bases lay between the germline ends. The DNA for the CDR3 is TGTGCCTGGAGTCGCAACTATGGCTACACCTTC. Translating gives CAWSRNYGYTF.

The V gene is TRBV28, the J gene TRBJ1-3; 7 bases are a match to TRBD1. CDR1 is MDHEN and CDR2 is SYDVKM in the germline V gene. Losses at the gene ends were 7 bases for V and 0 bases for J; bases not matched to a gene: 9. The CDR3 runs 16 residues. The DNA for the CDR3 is TGTGCCAGCATACAGGGGCCCGCTCCCTCTGGAAACACCATATATTTT. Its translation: CASIQGPAPSGNTIYF.

CDR3 in amino acids: CAIKGPNTGELFF. CDR3 in DNA: TGTGCCATCAAGGGACCTAACACCGGGGAGCTGTTTTTT. This chain links TRBV10-3 with TRBJ2-2; D may correspond to TRBD1 or TRBD2 (5 bases each). This CDR3 region has 13 residues. CDR1 and CDR2 from the germline V gene are ENHRY and SYGVKD. Trimming removed 7 bases at V and 2 bases at J, with 8 bases between.

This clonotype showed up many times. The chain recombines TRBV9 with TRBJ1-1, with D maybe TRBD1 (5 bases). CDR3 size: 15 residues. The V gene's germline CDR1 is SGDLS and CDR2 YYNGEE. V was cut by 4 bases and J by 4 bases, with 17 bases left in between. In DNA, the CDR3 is TGTGCCAGCAGCACATTAGGGACCGCGGGCACTGAAGCTTTCTTT. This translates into CASSTLGTAGTEAFF.

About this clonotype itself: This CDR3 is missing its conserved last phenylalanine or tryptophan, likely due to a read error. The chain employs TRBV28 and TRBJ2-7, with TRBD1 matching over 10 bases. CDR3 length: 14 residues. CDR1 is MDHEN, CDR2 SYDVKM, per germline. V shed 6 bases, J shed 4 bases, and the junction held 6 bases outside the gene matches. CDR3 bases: TGTGCCAGCAGACAGGACAGGGGGAAGTACGAGCAGTACTCC. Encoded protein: CASRQDRGKYEQYS.

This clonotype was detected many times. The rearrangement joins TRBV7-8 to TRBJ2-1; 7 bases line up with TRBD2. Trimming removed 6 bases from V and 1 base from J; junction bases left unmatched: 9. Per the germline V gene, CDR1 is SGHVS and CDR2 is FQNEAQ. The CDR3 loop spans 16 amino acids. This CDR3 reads CASRELASASYNEQFF. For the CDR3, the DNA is TGTGCCAGCAGGGAACTAGCGTCTGCTTCCTACAATGAGCAGTTCTTC. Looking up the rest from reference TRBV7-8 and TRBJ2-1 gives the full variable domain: GAGVSQSPRYKVAKRGQDVALRCDPISGHVSLFWYQQALGQGPEFLTYFQNEAQLDKSGLPSDRFFAERPEGSVSTLKIQRTQQEDSAVYLCASRELASASYNEQFFGPGTRLTVL.

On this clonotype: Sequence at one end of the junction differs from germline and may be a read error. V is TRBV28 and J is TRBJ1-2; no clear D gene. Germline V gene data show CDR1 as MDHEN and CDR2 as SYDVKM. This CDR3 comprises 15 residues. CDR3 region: CASNLPDGRYYGYTF. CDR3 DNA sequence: TGTGCCAGCAATTTACCCGACGGGAGGTACTATGGCTACACCTTC.

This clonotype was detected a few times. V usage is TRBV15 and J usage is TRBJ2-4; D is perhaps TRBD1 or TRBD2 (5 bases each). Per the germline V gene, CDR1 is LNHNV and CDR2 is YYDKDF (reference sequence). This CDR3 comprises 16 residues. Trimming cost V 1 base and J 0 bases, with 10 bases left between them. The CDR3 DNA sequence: TGTGCCACCAGCAGAGGAGGGGCTGGAGCCAAAAACATTCAGTACTTC. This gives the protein CATSRGGAGAKNIQYF.

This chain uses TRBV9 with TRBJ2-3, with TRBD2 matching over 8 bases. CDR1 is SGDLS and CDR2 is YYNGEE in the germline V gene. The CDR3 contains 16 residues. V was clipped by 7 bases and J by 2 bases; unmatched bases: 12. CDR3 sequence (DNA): TGTGCCAGCTCCAAGTTGGGCGGGGGGCCCACAGATACGCAGTATTTT. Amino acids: CASSKLGGGPTDTQYF.

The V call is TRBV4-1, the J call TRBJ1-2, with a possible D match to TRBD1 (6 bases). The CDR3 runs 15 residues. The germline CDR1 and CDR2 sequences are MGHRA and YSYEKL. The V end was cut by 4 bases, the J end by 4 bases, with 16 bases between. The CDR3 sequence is CASSRPRTDSYGYTF. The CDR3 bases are TGCGCCAGCAGCCGGCCGAGGACAGACTCCTATGGCTACACCTTC.

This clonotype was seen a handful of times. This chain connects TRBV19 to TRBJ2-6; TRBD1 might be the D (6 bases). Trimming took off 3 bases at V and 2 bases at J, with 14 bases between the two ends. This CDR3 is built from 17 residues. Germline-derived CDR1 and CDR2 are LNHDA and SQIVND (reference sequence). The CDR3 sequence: CASSIDRLGAGANVLTF. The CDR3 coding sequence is TGTGCCAGTAGTATCGACAGGTTAGGGGCTGGGGCCAACGTCCTGACTTTC.

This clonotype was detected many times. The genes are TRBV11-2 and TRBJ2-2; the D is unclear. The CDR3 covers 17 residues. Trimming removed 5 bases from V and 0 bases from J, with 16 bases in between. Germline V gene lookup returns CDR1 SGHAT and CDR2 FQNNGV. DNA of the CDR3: TGTGCCAGCAGCGCCCGCGATTTACTGGCGAACACCGGGGAGCTGTTTTTT. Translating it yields CASSARDLLANTGELFF.

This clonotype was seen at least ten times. The CDR3 loop is CASSFTGDTGELFF. DNA for the CDR3: TGCGCCAGCAGCTTCACAGGGGACACCGGGGAGCTGTTTTTT. The J gene is TRBJ2-2, the V gene TRBV4-3, with 7 nucleotides matching TRBD1. The CDR3 runs 14 residues. After removal of 5 bases from V and 3 bases from J, the junction contained 3 bases not matched to a gene. CDR1 is LGHNA and CDR2 is YSLEER in the germline V gene.

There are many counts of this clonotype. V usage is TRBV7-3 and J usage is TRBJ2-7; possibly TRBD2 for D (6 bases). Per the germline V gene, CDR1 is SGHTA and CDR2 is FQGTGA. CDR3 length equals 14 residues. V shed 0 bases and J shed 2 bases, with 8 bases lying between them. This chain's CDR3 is CASSLTSGPYEQYF. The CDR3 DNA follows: TGTGCCAGCAGCTTAACTAGCGGCCCCTACGAGCAGTACTTC.

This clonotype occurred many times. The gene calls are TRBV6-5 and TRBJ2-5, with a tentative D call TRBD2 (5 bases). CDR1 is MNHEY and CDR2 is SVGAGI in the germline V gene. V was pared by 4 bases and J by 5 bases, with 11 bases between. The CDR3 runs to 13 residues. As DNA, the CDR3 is TGTGCCAGCAGTTCTCCGGGGTATGAGACCCAGTACTTC. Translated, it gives CASSSPGYETQYF.

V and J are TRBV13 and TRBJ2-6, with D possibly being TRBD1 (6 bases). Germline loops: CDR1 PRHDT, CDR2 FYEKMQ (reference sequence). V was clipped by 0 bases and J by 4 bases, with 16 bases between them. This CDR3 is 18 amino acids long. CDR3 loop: CASSLGAIQGSGANVLTF. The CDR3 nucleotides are TGTGCCAGCAGCTTAGGGGCTATACAGGGCTCCGGGGCCAACGTCCTGACTTTC.

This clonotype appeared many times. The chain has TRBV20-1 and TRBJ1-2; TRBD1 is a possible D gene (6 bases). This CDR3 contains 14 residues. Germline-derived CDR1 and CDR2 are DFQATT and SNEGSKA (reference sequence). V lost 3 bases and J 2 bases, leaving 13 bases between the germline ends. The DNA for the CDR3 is TGCAGTGCTAGGGGGGGGACACGAAACTATGGCTACACCTTC. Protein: CSARGGTRNYGYTF.

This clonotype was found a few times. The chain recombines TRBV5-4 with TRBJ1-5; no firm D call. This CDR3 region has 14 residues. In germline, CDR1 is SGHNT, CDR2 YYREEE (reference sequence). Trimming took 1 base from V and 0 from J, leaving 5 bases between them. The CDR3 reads CASSLRHSNQPQHF. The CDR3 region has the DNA TGTGCCAGCAGCTTGCGGCATAGCAATCAGCCCCAGCATTTT.

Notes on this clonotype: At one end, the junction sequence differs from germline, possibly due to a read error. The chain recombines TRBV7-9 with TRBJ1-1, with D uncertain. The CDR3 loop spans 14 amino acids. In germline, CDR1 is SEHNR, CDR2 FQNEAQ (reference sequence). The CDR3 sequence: CANSLALANTEAFF. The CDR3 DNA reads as TGTGCCAACAGCTTAGCTTTGGCGAACACTGAAGCTTTCTTT. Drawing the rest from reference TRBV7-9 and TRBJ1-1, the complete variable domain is DTGVSQNPRHKITKRGQNVTFRCDPISEHNRLYWYRQTLGQGPEFLTYFQNEAQLEKSRLLSDRFSAERPKGSFSTLEIQRTEQGDSAMYLCANSLALANTEAFFGQGTRLTVV.

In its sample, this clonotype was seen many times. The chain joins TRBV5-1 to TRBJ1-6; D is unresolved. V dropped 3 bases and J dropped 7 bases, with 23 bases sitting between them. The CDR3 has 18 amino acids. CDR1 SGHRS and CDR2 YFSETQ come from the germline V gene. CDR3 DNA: TGCGCCAGCAGCTCCAATAGTCCGGGCGGAACCTCCAATTCACCCCTCCACTTT. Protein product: CASSSNSPGGTSNSPLHF.

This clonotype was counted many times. The CDR3 loop reads CASSGPEKLFF. CDR3 DNA sequence: TGTGCCAGCAGTGGACCCGAAAAACTGTTTTTT. The J gene is TRBJ1-4, the V gene TRBV28; the D is unclear. The CDR3 spans 11 residues. Trimming cost V 5 bases and J 8 bases, with 6 bases left between them. Looked up from germline, CDR1 is MDHEN and CDR2 is SYDVKM.